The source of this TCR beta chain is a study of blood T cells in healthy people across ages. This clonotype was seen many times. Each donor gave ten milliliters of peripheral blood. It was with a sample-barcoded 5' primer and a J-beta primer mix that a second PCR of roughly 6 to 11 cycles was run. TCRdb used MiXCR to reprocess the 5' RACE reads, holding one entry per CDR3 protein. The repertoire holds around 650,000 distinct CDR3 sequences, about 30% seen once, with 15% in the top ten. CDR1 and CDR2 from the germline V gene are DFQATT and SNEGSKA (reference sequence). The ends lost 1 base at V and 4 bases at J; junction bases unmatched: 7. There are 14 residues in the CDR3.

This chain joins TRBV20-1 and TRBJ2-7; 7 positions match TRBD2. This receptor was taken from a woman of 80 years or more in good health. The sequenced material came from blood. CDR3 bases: TGCAGTGCTAGAGCTCCGGGACTAAGTTACGAGCAGTACTTC. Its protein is CSARAPGLSYEQYF.